The 29 T cell receptor beta chains in this list originate from one sample, sequenced in a study of T cell responses to AZD1222 COVID-19 vaccine. Assay: immunoSEQ multiplex PCR; the TCRdb copy retains only in-frame clones and omits some. The table shows some 130,000 clones, with about 90% occurring only once. The sequences come from peripheral blood, collected on day 0 of AZD1222 vaccination. Receptors originate from an adult in good health.

This chain links TRBV5-5 with TRBJ2-1; TRBD2 agrees at 8 bases. Per the germline V gene, CDR1 is SGHKS and CDR2 is YYEKEE (reference sequence). The CDR3 consists of 16 residues. The ends lost 1 base at V and 7 bases at J; junction bases unmatched: 10. This CDR3 reads CASSLFIAGIGNEQFF. CDR3 in DNA: TGTGCCAGCAGCTTGTTTATAGCGGGAATTGGTAATGAGCAGTTCTTC. Full variable domain (remainder filled in from reference TRBV5-5 and TRBJ2-1): DAGVTQSPTHLIKTRGQQVTLRCSPISGHKSVSWYQQVLGQGPQFIFQYYEKEERGRGNFPDRFSARQFPNYSSELNVNALLLGDSALYLCASSLFIAGIGNEQFFGPGTRLTVL.

The chain employs TRBV6-5 and TRBJ1-1; 7 bases are shared with TRBD1. CDR3 length: 13 amino acids. Germline assignment: CDR1 MNHEY and CDR2 SVGAGI. The trim removed 6 bases at V and 5 bases at J, leaving 6 bases unmatched. CDR3: CASRNRGRTEAFF. CDR3 coding DNA: TGTGCCAGCAGGAACAGGGGTCGGACTGAAGCTTTCTTT.

This clone turned up a few times. CDR3 region: CATSSSSRDLYQPQHF. Here the CDR3 DNA reads TGTGCCACCAGCAGCTCATCTCGGGACTTATATCAGCCCCAGCATTTT. This chain joins TRBV15 and TRBJ1-5; a possible D gene is TRBD1 (5 bases). Trimming took off 3 bases at V and 5 bases at J, with 17 bases between the two ends. The CDR3 sequence is 16 residues long. Per the germline V gene, CDR1 is LNHNV and CDR2 is YYDKDF (reference sequence).

The chain has TRBV20-1 and TRBJ1-4; D gene ambiguous. This CDR3 is 13 amino acids long. The V gene lost 3 bases and the J gene lost 7 bases, with 12 bases spanning the gap. CDR1 DFQATT and CDR2 SNEGSKA come from the germline V gene (reference sequence). The CDR3 DNA reads as TGCAGTGCTAGTAAGGGAGGGTTTGAAAAACTGTTTTTT. Amino acids: CSASKGGFEKLFF.

The chain employs TRBV3-1 (or the pseudogene TRBV3-2) and TRBJ1-6, with D unresolved. Germline loops: CDR1 LGHDT, CDR2 YNNKEL (reference sequence). The CDR3 spans 13 residues. The V gene lost 0 bases and the J gene lost 7 bases, with 4 bases spanning the gap. CDR3 bases: TGTGCCAGCAGCCAAGATCTCAATTCACCCCTCCACTTT. This codes for CASSQDLNSPLHF.

Written as DNA, the CDR3 is TGTGCCAGCACGGACAGGGGTATCGTCACAGATACGCAGTATTTT. It encodes CASTDRGIVTDTQYF. This chain joins TRBV7-6 and TRBJ2-3, with TRBD1 matching over 9 bases. Per the germline V gene, CDR1 is SGHVS and CDR2 is FNYEAQ. V lost 7 bases and J lost 2; bases outside the gene matches: 7. The CDR3 extends over 15 amino acids.

The rearrangement joins TRBV3-1 (or the pseudogene TRBV3-2) to TRBJ2-3; D gene ambiguous. The CDR3 extends over 15 amino acids. V lost 1 base to trimming and J lost 3 bases, with 11 bases between them. Germline V gene data show CDR1 as LGHDT and CDR2 as YNNKEL (reference sequence). CDR3 sequence reads: CASSQASLVTDTQYF. In DNA, the CDR3 is TGTGCCAGCAGCCAAGCTTCTTTAGTAACAGATACGCAGTATTTT.

The rearrangement links TRBV5-1 to TRBJ1-3; perhaps TRBD1 as D (6 bases). This CDR3 spans 15 amino acids. V was trimmed by 4 bases and J by 4 bases, leaving 15 bases between them. Germline assignment: CDR1 SGHRS and CDR2 YFSETQ. The CDR3 protein is CASSLLGGAGNTIYF. The CDR3 nucleotides read TGCGCCAGCAGCCTGCTTGGGGGGGCGGGAAACACCATATATTTT. Together with reference TRBV5-1 and TRBJ1-3, the CDR3 gives the full variable domain: KAGVTQTPRYLIKTRGQQVTLSCSPISGHRSVSWYQQTPGQGLQFLFEYFSETQRNKGNFPGRFSGRQFSNSRSEMNVSTLELGDSALYLCASSLLGGAGNTIYFGEGSWLTVV.

This chain links TRBV30 with TRBJ2-1; D remains unclear. The V end was cut by 5 bases, the J end by 2 bases, with 13 bases between. This CDR3 is built from 14 residues. CDR1 and CDR2 from the germline V gene are GTSNPN and SVGIG (reference sequence). CDR3: CAWAPSGPYNEQFF. The CDR3 DNA follows: TGTGCCTGGGCCCCCTCGGGTCCCTACAATGAGCAGTTCTTC.

The V gene is TRBV29-1, the J gene TRBJ2-7; D might be TRBD2 (5 bases). Trimming pared 5 bases from V and 6 bases from J, leaving 17 bases between. Germline V gene lookup returns CDR1 SQVTM and CDR2 ANQGSEA. The CDR3 totals 13 residues. Written as DNA, the CDR3 is TGCAGCGTTAATCTGGGAGTAGAGGGCGAGCAGTACTTC. Translating it yields CSVNLGVEGEQYF.

The chain couples TRBV27 to TRBJ2-1, with no clear D. CDR1 and CDR2 (germline): MNHEY, SMNVEV (reference sequence). The CDR3 sequence is 11 residues long. Trimming pared 8 bases from V and 6 bases from J, leaving 8 bases between. The chain's CDR3 is CASRKVNEQFF. The CDR3 DNA reads TGTGCCAGCCGTAAAGTCAATGAGCAGTTCTTC.

V is TRBV7-3 and J is TRBJ2-1; D possibly corresponds to TRBD2 (5 bases). V shed 5 bases and J shed 12 bases, with 26 bases lying between them. CDR3 size: 16 residues. CDR1 is SGHTA, CDR2 FQGTGA, per germline. This CDR3 reads CASSRPGEPAPRGQFF. The CDR3 DNA reads as TGTGCCAGCAGCCGACCCGGGGAGCCAGCACCTCGGGGGCAGTTCTTC. The whole variable domain, remainder taken from reference TRBV7-3 and TRBJ2-1, is GAGVSQTPSNKVTEKGKYVELRCDPISGHTALYWYRQSLGQGPEFLIYFQGTGAADDSGLPNDRFFAVRPEGSVSTLKIQRTERGDSAVYLCASSRPGEPAPRGQFFGPGTRLTVL.

This chain uses TRBV4-1 with TRBJ2-3; 8 bases are a match to TRBD2. Germline V gene lookup returns CDR1 MGHRA and CDR2 YSYEKL. V shed 1 base and J 2 bases; nucleotides not matched to a gene: 5. The CDR3 covers 16 residues. The DNA for the CDR3 is TGCGCCAGCAGCCAAGGAGCGGGAGTACTCACAGATACGCAGTATTTT. Its translation: CASSQGAGVLTDTQYF.

In the case of this clone: This may arise from a read error, as a much more abundant clone is one base away. Other DNA sequences in the sample encode the same CDR3. The genes are TRBV6-2 or TRBV6-3 and TRBJ1-1, with D perhaps TRBD1 (5 bases). V gave up 2 bases and J gave up 2 bases, with 6 bases separating them. The germline V gene encodes CDR1 MNHEY and CDR2 SVGEGT. The CDR3 totals 13 residues. This chain's CDR3 is CASSYRDNTEAFF. The CDR3, as DNA: TGTGCCAGCAGTTACCGGGACAACACTGAAGCTTTCTTT.

This sequence joins TRBV5-4 and TRBJ2-2; 9 bases line up with TRBD1. Unmatched junction bases numbered 6, after V lost 4 bases and J lost 5 bases. CDR3 length equals 15 residues. The germline V gene has CDR1 SGHNT and CDR2 YYREEE (reference sequence). CDR3: CASSRTGELTGELFF. CDR3 sequence (DNA): TGTGCCAGCAGCCGGACAGGGGAATTAACCGGGGAGCTGTTTTTT.

With respect to this clone: The junction and the germline gene differ at one end; a read error may be behind it. This chain joins TRBV19 and TRBJ1-5, with D possibly being TRBD1 (6 bases). The CDR3 has 12 residues. Germline V lookup: CDR1 LNHDA, CDR2 SQIVND (reference sequence). CDR3 coding DNA: TGTGCCAGTAGCACGAACCGGGACACTACCTTCTTT. Translating gives CASSTNRDTTFF. Drawing the rest from reference TRBV19 and TRBJ1-5, the complete variable domain is DGGITQSPKYLFRKEGQNVTLSCEQNLNHDAMYWYRQDPGQGLRLIYYSQIVNDFQKGDIAEGYSVSREKKESFPLTVTSAQKNPTAFYLCASSTNRDTTFFGDGTRLSIL.

The chain is built from TRBV24-1 and TRBJ1-5; tentatively, D is TRBD1 (5 bases). V was cut by 8 bases and J by 0 bases, with 10 bases left in between. Germline CDR1 reads KGHDR; CDR2 reads SFDVKD. The CDR3 length is 14 residues. CDR3 nucleotides: TGTGCCACCACCCAGGGTCATAGCAATCAGCCCCAGCATTTT. Translated, it gives CATTQGHSNQPQHF.

This rearrangement joins TRBV7-9 to TRBJ1-3; weak D call: TRBD1 (5 bases). The CDR3 has 18 amino acids. V was cut by 5 bases and J by 2 bases, with 22 bases left in between. CDR1 is SEHNR and CDR2 is FQNEAQ in the germline V gene (reference sequence). CDR3 nucleotides: TGTGCCAGCAGCCCCCGTCAGACCGGGGGGTTAGCTGGAAACACCATATATTTT. Its protein is CASSPRQTGGLAGNTIYF.

This chain joins TRBV5-6 and TRBJ1-5; D remains ambiguous. The CDR3 spans 14 residues. V was cut by 2 bases and J by 3 bases, with 9 bases left in between. Looked up from germline, CDR1 is SGHDT and CDR2 is YYEEEE. The CDR3 coding sequence is TGTGCCAGCAGCTTTAACCAATTCAATCAGCCCCAGCATTTT. It codes for CASSFNQFNQPQHF.

Points on this clone: The germline gene is not matched at one end of the junction; a read error may be the cause. V usage is TRBV7-9 and J usage is TRBJ1-5; unclear D gene. The V gene's germline CDR1 is SEHNR and CDR2 FQNEAQ (reference sequence). The CDR3 loop spans 12 amino acids. The CDR3 nucleotides read TGTGCCAGCGGCTTTAGCAATCAGCCCCAGCATTTT. It specifies CASGFSNQPQHF.

The rearrangement links TRBV7-2 to TRBJ2-3; D not resolved. The CDR3 extends over 13 amino acids. The germline V and J ends were trimmed by 1 base and 3 bases, with 5 bases remaining between them. Germline V gene lookup returns CDR1 SGHTA and CDR2 FQGNSA. The chain's CDR3 is CASSLEKTDTQYF. The CDR3 nucleotides are TGTGCCAGCAGCTTAGAAAAGACAGATACGCAGTATTTT.

This chain links TRBV9 with TRBJ1-2, with D possibly being TRBD1 (5 bases). Trimming shortened V by 7 bases and J by 3 bases, and 13 bases separated the two germline ends. CDR1 is SGDLS, CDR2 YYNGEE, per germline. The CDR3 length is 13 residues. The CDR3, as DNA: TGTGCCAGCTTAGGGGAAGTCGACTATGGCTACACCTTC. Translated, it gives CASLGEVDYGYTF.

This chain links TRBV5-8 with TRBJ2-6; unclear D gene. Deletions cut 0 bases from V and 2 bases from J, with 0 bases between. This CDR3 region has 13 residues. Germline lookup yields CDR1 SGHTS and CDR2 YDEGEE. CDR3 region: CASSLAGANVLTF. CDR3 nucleotide sequence: TGTGCCAGCAGCTTGGCTGGGGCCAACGTCCTGACTTTC.

The rearrangement joins TRBV29-1 to TRBJ2-7; no reliable D call. CDR3 size: 13 residues. The V end lost 4 bases, the J end lost 0 bases, and 10 bases lay between the germline ends. Per germline, CDR1 SQVTM and CDR2 ANQGSEA. CDR3 in DNA: TGCAGCGTTGGCTGGCAGAGCTCCTACGAGCAGTACTTC. It translates to CSVGWQSSYEQYF.

The chain recombines TRBV28 with TRBJ1-2; TRBD1 aligns across 9 bases. Germline V gene lookup returns CDR1 MDHEN and CDR2 SYDVKM. J was trimmed by 7 bases and V by 6 bases; bases with no gene match: 12. The CDR3 totals 15 residues. CDR3 protein: CASSPPGQGLFGYTF. In nucleotides, the CDR3 is TGTGCCAGCAGCCCACCGGGACAGGGCCTTTTTGGCTACACCTTC.

With regard to this clone: The same CDR3 also results from other DNA sequences found in this sample. The rearrangement links TRBV6-2 or TRBV6-3 to TRBJ1-4; D unclear. V dropped 3 bases and J dropped 7 bases, with 3 bases sitting between them. Germline CDR1 is MNHEY and CDR2 is SVGEGT. The CDR3 spans 11 residues. The CDR3 region has the DNA TGTGCCAGCAGTTATTCTGAAAAACTGTTTTTT. Its translation: CASSYSEKLFF.

V usage is TRBV5-4 and J usage is TRBJ2-3; no clear D. The CDR3 is made up of 14 amino acids. Germline loops: CDR1 SGHNT, CDR2 YYREEE (reference sequence). The V gene lost 5 bases and the J gene lost 7 bases, with 17 bases spanning the gap. This chain's CDR3 is CASSSSRAGNTQYF. The CDR3 bases are TGTGCCAGCAGTTCTTCACGGGCCGGAAATACGCAGTATTTT.

This clone was counted only a few times. V and J are TRBV4-2 and TRBJ2-3; 9 bases are shared with TRBD2. This CDR3 is 12 amino acids long. Germline assignment: CDR1 LGHNA and CDR2 YNFKEQ. Germline trimming cut 3 bases from V and 15 bases from J; bases unmatched to any gene: 7. CDR3 nucleotides: TGTGCCAGCAGCCAGGCGGCGGGAGGGCTTTATTTT. Residues: CASSQAAGGLYF.

This chain uses TRBV27 with TRBJ2-7; TRBD1 agrees at 7 bases. This CDR3 spans 15 amino acids. The ends lost 6 bases at V and 0 bases at J; junction bases unmatched: 8. Germline values: CDR1 MNHEY, CDR2 SMNVEV (reference sequence). The DNA of the CDR3 is TGTGCCAGCAGACTTGGACAGGTTCCCTCCTACGAGCAGTACTTC. Translation gives CASRLGQVPSYEQYF.